These 27 T cell receptor beta chains originate from one sample sequenced in a study of blood T cell repertoires in COVID-19. Here immunoSEQ multiplex PCR was the method, and the copy in TCRdb shows in-frame clones only, minus some. The sample has about 45,000 clones; around 85% are singletons. The source material was peripheral blood. All receptors derive from a human donor in a cohort sampled during active COVID-19.

The chain employs TRBV7-9 and TRBJ2-5; 7 nucleotides match TRBD2. Germline CDR1 is SEHNR and CDR2 is FQNEAQ (reference sequence). The ends lost 3 bases at V and 2 bases at J; junction bases unmatched: 3. The CDR3 sequence is 14 residues long. The CDR3 DNA reads as TGTGCCAGCAGCTTTGGGGGGGTACAAGAGACCCAGTACTTC. Protein product: CASSFGGVQETQYF.

The chain joins TRBV12-3 or TRBV12-4 to TRBJ2-2; D remains ambiguous. The ends were cut back, 1 base at V and 11 bases at J, with 8 bases in the middle. This CDR3 is 12 amino acids long. The DNA of the CDR3 is TGTGCCAGCAGTTTAGAGTCAGTAGAGCTGTTTTTT. Translation: CASSLESVELFF.

The rearrangement uses TRBV7-9 and TRBJ2-6; 10 bases align to TRBD1. Looked up from germline, CDR1 is SEHNR and CDR2 is FQNEAQ (reference sequence). V dropped 5 bases and J dropped 4; count of bases not matched to a gene: 8. This CDR3 region has 17 residues. CDR3: CASSPDRGSGGANVLTF. CDR3 sequence (DNA): TGTGCCAGCAGCCCGGACAGGGGGTCGGGCGGGGCCAACGTCCTGACTTTC.

This clone has a handful of counts. This chain connects TRBV7-8 to TRBJ1-6, with 8 bases matching TRBD1. V lost 5 bases, J lost 2 bases, and 8 bases stayed unmatched. CDR3 length equals 17 residues. Germline CDR1 SGHVS, CDR2 FQNEAQ. CDR3 residues: CASSPTGADTYNSPLHF. The CDR3 DNA reads TGTGCCAGCAGCCCGACAGGGGCAGATACCTATAATTCACCCCTCCACTTT.

The chain recombines TRBV12-5 with TRBJ2-4, with a weak D call TRBD1 (5 bases). Trimming left V 7 bases short and J 7 bases short, with 14 bases between. The germline CDR1 and CDR2 sequences are LGHNT and FRNRAP. This CDR3 has 13 residues. The CDR3 is CASEISGANIQYF. DNA for the CDR3: TGTGCTAGTGAAATAAGTGGGGCGAACATTCAGTACTTC.

The chain carries TRBV7-9 and TRBJ2-7, with 10 bases fitting TRBD1. The J segment lost 3 bases and the V segment lost 7 bases, leaving 6 bases of the junction unmatched. The CDR3 has 14 residues. Germline CDR1 is SEHNR and CDR2 is FQNEAQ (reference sequence). Here the CDR3 reads CASTPGTGDYEQYF. CDR3 nucleotide sequence: TGTGCCAGCACCCCAGGGACAGGGGACTACGAGCAGTACTTC.

The chain employs TRBV9 and TRBJ1-5; D might be TRBD1 (5 bases). Germline assignment: CDR1 SGDLS and CDR2 YYNGEE. The CDR3 spans 13 residues. Trimming shortened V by 4 bases and J by 4 bases, and 9 bases separated the two germline ends. This CDR3 reads CASSPDTNQPQHF. The CDR3 DNA follows: TGTGCCAGCAGCCCGGACACAAATCAGCCCCAGCATTTT.

This chain uses TRBV20-1 with TRBJ2-5; D call uncertain. V was trimmed by 4 bases and J by 5 bases, leaving 5 bases between them. CDR1 and CDR2 (germline): DFQATT, SNEGSKA (reference sequence). The CDR3 has 10 amino acids. The CDR3 is CSAMSETQYF. CDR3 bases: TGCAGTGCTATGAGTGAGACCCAGTACTTC.

J is TRBJ1-5 and V is TRBV5-1, with 7 nucleotides matching TRBD1. Trimming took 0 bases from V and 4 from J; bases not matched to a gene: 1. This CDR3 region has 14 residues. Germline assignment: CDR1 SGHRS and CDR2 YFSETQ. CDR3: CASSLGGQNQPQHF. The DNA of the CDR3 is TGCGCCAGCAGCTTGGGGGGACAGAATCAGCCCCAGCATTTT. Based on the CDR3 plus reference TRBV5-1 and TRBJ1-5, the full variable domain is KAGVTQTPRYLIKTRGQQVTLSCSPISGHRSVSWYQQTPGQGLQFLFEYFSETQRNKGNFPGRFSGRQFSNSRSEMNVSTLELGDSALYLCASSLGGQNQPQHFGDGTRLSIL.

J is TRBJ2-1 and V is TRBV29-1, with TRBD2 identical over 13 bases. The CDR3 runs to 16 residues. Trimming removed 6 bases from V and 3 bases from J; junction bases left unmatched: 8. Germline CDR1 and CDR2: SQVTM and ANQGSEA. The CDR3 sequence: CSVDIGLAGDYNEQFF. CDR3 sequence (DNA): TGCAGCGTGGACATCGGACTAGCGGGGGACTACAATGAGCAGTTCTTC.

The rearrangement joins TRBV5-4 to TRBJ2-3; 11 bases are shared with TRBD1. Germline V CDR1 and CDR2: SGHNT, YYREEE (reference sequence). This CDR3 is built from 16 residues. V lost 4 bases and J lost 2; bases outside the gene matches: 6. The CDR3 sequence is CASSGRTGGNTDTQYF. CDR3 sequence (DNA): TGTGCCAGCAGCGGCAGGACAGGGGGCAACACAGATACGCAGTATTTT.

The chain is built from TRBV3-1 (or the pseudogene TRBV3-2) and TRBJ2-4; TRBD1 matches 7 bases. Germline-derived CDR1 and CDR2 are LGHDT and YNNKEL (reference sequence). The CDR3 extends over 15 amino acids. V gave up 2 bases and J gave up 0 bases; unmatched junction bases: 1. CDR3 protein: CASSQNRGAKNIQYF. The CDR3 DNA reads as TGTGCCAGCAGCCAAAACAGGGGAGCCAAAAACATTCAGTACTTC.

The chain combines TRBV3-1 (or the pseudogene TRBV3-2) with TRBJ2-5, with 7 bases fitting TRBD1. CDR3 length: 13 amino acids. The germline V gene has CDR1 LGHDT and CDR2 YNNKEL (reference sequence). Trimming at V came to 6 bases and at J to 13 bases, leaving 14 bases not matched to a gene. For the CDR3, the DNA is TGTGCCAGCAGTAGACAGGGCACAGGGAGCCGGTACTTC. This sequence encodes CASSRQGTGSRYF.

The chain links TRBV7-3 to TRBJ2-1; possibly TRBD2 for D (6 bases). V lost 5 bases and J lost 10, with 15 bases in between. CDR1 and CDR2 from the germline V gene are SGHTA and FQGTGA. The CDR3 runs to 13 residues. This CDR3 is CASSPGGSGEQFF. CDR3 sequence (DNA): TGTGCCAGCAGCCCCGGTGGGAGCGGGGAGCAGTTCTTC.

The V gene is TRBV12-3 or TRBV12-4, the J gene TRBJ2-1; tentative D call: TRBD1 (5 bases). CDR3 length: 13 amino acids. Trimming shortened V by 5 bases and J by 10 bases, and 15 bases separated the two germline ends. DNA of the CDR3: TGTGCCAGCAGTCCCAGGGTATGGGGCGAGCAGTTCTTC. It codes for CASSPRVWGEQFF.

The J gene is TRBJ2-5, the V gene TRBV4-1; D may be TRBD1 (5 bases). V was cut by 3 bases and J by 5 bases, with 16 bases left in between. Germline loops: CDR1 MGHRA, CDR2 YSYEKL. This CDR3 region has 15 residues. CDR3 residues: CASSQTGPRQETQYF. The CDR3 DNA sequence: TGCGCCAGCAGCCAGACCGGGCCCAGACAGGAGACCCAGTACTTC.

The V call is TRBV5-1, the J call TRBJ2-7; the D gene is possibly TRBD2 (7 bases). The CDR3 spans 14 residues. Trimming shortened V by 3 bases and J by 2 bases, and 12 bases separated the two germline ends. Germline V gene sequence: CDR1 SGHRS, CDR2 YFSETQ. The CDR3 coding sequence is TGCGCCAGCAGCTCCACGGGGGGCCCCTACGAGCAGTACTTC. Translation gives CASSSTGGPYEQYF.

This rearrangement joins TRBV9 to TRBJ2-5; 8 nucleotides agree with TRBD2. The V gene's germline CDR1 is SGDLS and CDR2 YYNGEE. This CDR3 has 13 amino acids. The V segment lost 5 bases and the J segment 5 bases; nucleotides outside the gene matches: 5. The CDR3 sequence: CASSGGGRETQYF. In nucleotides, the CDR3 is TGTGCCAGCAGTGGGGGCGGGAGGGAGACCCAGTACTTC.

The J gene is TRBJ2-7, the V gene TRBV7-9, with TRBD2 identical over 11 bases. V was pared by 5 bases and J by 0 bases, with 6 bases of the junction left unmatched. Germline V CDR1 and CDR2: SEHNR, FQNEAQ (reference sequence). CDR3 length: 16 amino acids. DNA for the CDR3: TGTGCCAGCAGCCCAGGACTAGCGGGCAGCTCCTACGAGCAGTACTTC. The encoded protein is CASSPGLAGSSYEQYF.

This clone was recorded a few times. The rearrangement joins TRBV19 to TRBJ1-1; D might be TRBD1 (6 bases). CDR1 is LNHDA, CDR2 SQIVND, per germline (reference sequence). Trimming took 7 bases from V and 4 from J, leaving 16 bases between them. This CDR3 comprises 14 residues. The CDR3 loop reads CASTWGRGSTEAFF. As DNA, the CDR3 is TGTGCCAGTACTTGGGGCAGGGGATCCACTGAAGCTTTCTTT.

Written as DNA, the CDR3 is TGTGCCAGCAGCTTACAGTATACAGGGGCTTACGAGCAGTACTTC. This encodes CASSLQYTGAYEQYF. The chain carries TRBV7-8 and TRBJ2-7; 7 positions match TRBD1. The CDR3 is 15 amino acids. Germline V gene sequence: CDR1 SGHVS, CDR2 FQNEAQ. Trimming at V came to 2 bases and at J to 4 bases, leaving 8 bases not matched to a gene.

This chain links TRBV19 with TRBJ2-3; D perhaps matches TRBD2 (6 bases). The CDR3 has 14 residues. Trimming took off 8 bases at V and 1 base at J, with 13 bases between the two ends. Germline-derived CDR1 and CDR2 are LNHDA and SQIVND (reference sequence). The CDR3 region is CASAGQRGTDTQYF. CDR3 DNA: TGTGCCAGTGCCGGCCAGCGGGGCACAGATACGCAGTATTTT. Full variable domain (missing parts from reference TRBV19 and TRBJ2-3): DGGITQSPKYLFRKEGQNVTLSCEQNLNHDAMYWYRQDPGQGLRLIYYSQIVNDFQKGDIAEGYSVSREKKESFPLTVTSAQKNPTAFYLCASAGQRGTDTQYFGPGTRLTVL.

The V gene is TRBV11-3, the J gene TRBJ2-2; tentatively, D is TRBD1 (6 bases). Trimming removed 4 bases at V and 7 bases at J, with 10 bases between. The CDR3 is 13 residues long. CDR1 SGHNT and CDR2 YENEEA come from the germline V gene. CDR3 DNA sequence: TGTGCCAGCAGCTCACAGGGCCACGGGGAGCTGTTTTTT. Translated, it gives CASSSQGHGELFF. Variable domain in full (rest from reference TRBV11-3 and TRBJ2-2): EAGVVQSPRYKIIEKKQPVAFWCNPISGHNTLYWYLQNLGQGPELLIRYENEEAVDDSQLPKDRFSAERLKGVDSTLKIQPAELGDSAVYLCASSSQGHGELFFGEGSRLTVL.

The genes are TRBV18 and TRBJ1-6, with D perhaps matching TRBD1 (6 bases). There are 14 residues in the CDR3. Germline V gives CDR1 KGHSH, CDR2 LQKENI. Trimming removed 2 bases from V and 10 bases from J, with 12 bases in between. The CDR3 DNA is TGTGCCAGCTCACCAACGGGGGGGCACTCACCCCTCCACTTT. Protein: CASSPTGGHSPLHF.

This chain links TRBV5-6 with TRBJ2-5, with TRBD1 matching over 9 bases. Germline-derived CDR1 and CDR2 are SGHDT and YYEEEE. CDR3 size: 14 residues. V gave up 1 base and J gave up 4 bases; unmatched junction bases: 2. CDR3 region: CASSLRTGAETQYF. The CDR3 nucleotides read TGTGCCAGCAGCTTGAGGACAGGGGCAGAGACCCAGTACTTC.

The chain combines TRBV2 with TRBJ1-4, with 8 positions matching TRBD1. The trim removed 9 bases at V and 6 bases at J, leaving 9 bases unmatched. Germline CDR1 is SNHLY and CDR2 is FYNNEI. This CDR3 has 14 amino acids. The DNA of the CDR3 is TGTGCCAGTGAACCCGGGACAGGCGATGAAAAACTGTTTTTT. It encodes CASEPGTGDEKLFF.

The rearrangement joins TRBV5-6 to TRBJ1-1; D might be TRBD1 (5 bases). The CDR3 is made up of 13 amino acids. Germline loops: CDR1 SGHDT, CDR2 YYEEEE. Between the trimmed V and J ends, which lost 5 bases and 2 bases, there was a span of 10 bases. In DNA, the CDR3 is TGTGCCAGCAGGAGGCAGGGAAACACTGAAGCTTTCTTT. This gives the protein CASRRQGNTEAFF.